The source of this TCR beta chain is a study of blood T cell repertoires in COVID-19 (dated by TCRdb to between 2020 and 2021). About the full investigation: The collaborator samples originated in the United States, Italy and Spain and spanned the acute and convalescent phases of COVID-19. Where available, HLA class I and class II types were obtained from metadata supplied by the sample provider rather than from assay-based typing. The material from the prospective study consisted of cDNA or gDNA derived from T cells, B-cell-depleted T cells, or PBMCs. The sample metadata nearly always contained a de-identified subject ID, COVID-19 status, age in years and sex. The repertoires were made available in a free public database intended to serve as a resource for research on the immune response to SARS-CoV-2. Samples were obtained from the ongoing ImmuneRACE study (first 160 participants) and from 1,254 subjects provided by 6 global collaborators. The dataset comprised deeply sampled blood TCRbeta repertoires from subjects exposed to, actively infected with, or recovered from COVID-19.

CDR1 and CDR2 (SGHRS, YFSETQ) derive from the germline V gene. Trimming at the junction amounts to 3 bases on V and 3 bases on J, and the germline ends lie 22 bases apart. CDR3 length: 17 amino acids, cysteine to phenylalanine. Just the 51-base CDR3 DNA is kept, in frame starting at base 1. What the authors observed across the whole study: How much clinical and demographic metadata was included differed by source and by participant, and the metadata was provided uncurated.

The collaborating institutions used their own protocols to collect whole blood in K2EDTA tubes. For TCRbeta analysis, collaborator samples were shipped as frozen whole blood, as isolated PBMCs, or as DNA extracted from either sample type. Points on this clone: Its antigen is not yet known. Within one base of it there is no much larger clone, and no base qualities were kept.

The immunoSEQ Assay, a bias-controlled multiplex PCR, was used to amplify TCRbeta CDR3 regions from genomic DNA. The original pipeline was this. The number of nucleated cells in each sample was estimated by amplification of reference gene primers within the assay. To quantify the absolute abundance of each unique TCRbeta CDR3 rearrangement, sequence reads were collapsed and filtered. For each sample, productive Simpson clonality was calculated by taking the square root of Simpson's diversity index across productive rearrangements. Not all clones reach the TCRdb copy of this immuneACCESS table, which keeps in-frame sequences only. Checked studies attribute under half of the gap to unresolved V genes and leave the rest unexplained. The V and J calls and clone size were taken over from that table, and D and trimming were inferred from the DNA. The sample records about 40,000 clones, 89% of which are singletons. 0.3% to 0.45% of the sample goes to the ten largest clones.

The receptor was derived from a human donor in a cohort sampled during active COVID-19. This sequence uses TRBV5-1 and TRBJ2-7; the D gene is perhaps TRBD1, from 6 matching bases. The specimen sequenced was peripheral blood. The nucleotides read TGCGCCAGCAGCTCCGGATATTCCGGGACAAGGTTCTACGAGCAGTACTTC. Its coded protein is CASSSGYSGTRFYEQYF.